What follows are 32 T cell receptor beta chains derived from one specimen sequenced in a study of blood T cells in healthy people across ages. The authors ran a second PCR of roughly 6 to 12 cycles using a sample-barcoded 5' primer and a J-beta primer mix. Using its own MiXCR run on the 5' RACE reads, TCRdb lists one record per CDR3 protein. The table has about 780,000 distinct CDR3 sequences, 55% to 65% seen once; the top ten hold 28%. The sample comprised blood. All receptors derive from a man under 40 in good health.

V and J are TRBV10-3 and TRBJ2-7; the D is unclear. Trimming pared 3 bases from V and 0 bases from J, leaving 6 bases between. The CDR3 runs 13 residues. Germline CDR1 and CDR2: ENHRY and SYGVKD. The CDR3 DNA is TGTGCCATCAGTGACCCCGGCTCCTACGAGCAGTACTTC. It codes for CAISDPGSYEQYF.

The rearrangement joins TRBV7-2 to TRBJ1-2; 7 nucleotides line up with TRBD1. Germline values: CDR1 SGHTA, CDR2 FQGNSA. This CDR3 region has 15 residues. The trim removed 5 bases at V and 8 bases at J, leaving 14 bases unmatched. The CDR3 sequence: CASSRPDRTQTGYTF. The CDR3 region has the DNA TGTGCCAGCAGCCGACCGGACAGGACCCAGACCGGCTACACCTTC.

V and J are TRBV6-5 and TRBJ2-3; D possibly corresponds to TRBD2 (6 bases). Germline V gives CDR1 MNHEY, CDR2 SVGAGI. Trimming left V 11 bases short and J 2 bases short, with 14 bases between. This CDR3 spans 13 amino acids. The CDR3 nucleotides read TGTGCCGCCCGGGACTTTAACACAGATACGCAGTATTTT. Translating it yields CAARDFNTDTQYF.

The chain has TRBV2 and TRBJ2-4; TRBD1 matches at 9 bases. V gave up 10 bases and J gave up 13 bases; unmatched junction bases: 8. Looked up from germline, CDR1 is SNHLY and CDR2 is FYNNEI. The CDR3 totals 11 residues. DNA of the CDR3: TGTGCCACCGGGACAGGGAATGAGCAGTACTTC. Translated: CATGTGNEQYF.

This clonotype was recorded only once. The DNA of the CDR3 is TGTGCCAGCAGCCAAGATAGGCAGAACACTGAAGCTTTCTTT. This codes for CASSQDRQNTEAFF. V and J are TRBV4-2 and TRBJ1-1; D is unclear. The CDR3 has 14 amino acids. V shed 0 bases and J shed 1 base, with 6 bases lying between them. The germline gives CDR1 LGHNA, CDR2 YNFKEQ.

This sequence joins TRBV5-1 and TRBJ2-7; 9 nucleotides align to TRBD2. J lost 3 bases, V lost 6 bases, and 7 bases had no gene match. The CDR3 totals 14 residues. Germline lookup yields CDR1 SGHRS and CDR2 YFSETQ. The CDR3 loop is CASTAGTSSYEQYF. As DNA, the CDR3 is TGCGCCAGCACCGCAGGGACTAGCAGCTACGAGCAGTACTTC.

The chain uses TRBV29-1 and TRBJ2-3; D gene unclear. The CDR3 consists of 10 residues. Germline V gene sequence: CDR1 SQVTM, CDR2 ANQGSEA. Trimming took 5 bases from V and 4 from J, leaving 4 bases between them. The CDR3 sequence is CSVLADTQYF. DNA for the CDR3: TGCAGCGTTCTGGCAGATACGCAGTATTTT.

This clonotype was seen just once. The CDR3 coding sequence is TGTGCCAGCAGTGAAGCGCCACAGGGGGATGAAAAACTGTTTTTT. Its translation: CASSEAPQGDEKLFF. The chain recombines TRBV6-1 with TRBJ1-4, with TRBD1 matching over 8 bases. The length of the CDR3 is 15 residues. V lost 0 bases to trimming and J lost 6 bases; unmatched junction nucleotides: 3. In germline, CDR1 is MNHNS, CDR2 SASEGT.

The chain has TRBV7-2 and TRBJ2-7; D is uncertain. Trimming stripped 2 bases from V and 0 bases from J, with 14 bases between. Germline loops: CDR1 SGHTA, CDR2 FQGNSA. CDR3 length: 16 residues. CDR3 nucleotide sequence: TGTGCCAGCAGCTTAACTTGGGCCAGAATCTCCTACGAGCAGTACTTC. It specifies CASSLTWARISYEQYF.

The chain uses TRBV7-3 and TRBJ2-1; 9 nucleotides match TRBD2. Germline CDR1 SGHTA, CDR2 FQGTGA. Germline trimming cut 3 bases from V and 7 bases from J; bases unmatched to any gene: 4. This CDR3 contains 14 residues. CDR3 region: CASSFAGGPNEQFF. DNA of the CDR3: TGTGCCAGCAGCTTCGCGGGGGGGCCAAATGAGCAGTTCTTC.

The rearrangement uses TRBV29-1 and TRBJ2-3, with TRBD2 matching over 7 bases. CDR3 length: 17 amino acids. Trimming cost V 0 bases and J 10 bases; bases outside gene matches: 19. Looked up from germline, CDR1 is SQVTM and CDR2 is ANQGSEA. This CDR3 is CSVEDISGEQVPLAQYF. The CDR3 DNA reads as TGCAGCGTTGAAGATATAAGCGGGGAGCAGGTCCCCTTGGCGCAGTATTTT.

The genes are TRBV5-1 and TRBJ2-3; 8 bases are a match to TRBD1. V was clipped by 0 bases and J by 5 bases; unmatched bases: 5. Germline-derived CDR1 and CDR2 are SGHRS and YFSETQ. This CDR3 spans 15 amino acids. This CDR3 is CASSLGTGRKDTQYF. In DNA form, the CDR3 reads TGCGCCAGCAGCTTGGGGACAGGGAGGAAAGATACGCAGTATTTT.

This sequence joins TRBV11-2 and TRBJ1-5, with D unclear. Germline lookup yields CDR1 SGHAT and CDR2 FQNNGV. This CDR3 is built from 13 residues. Trimming took off 5 bases at V and 3 bases at J, with 8 bases between the two ends. The CDR3 coding sequence is TGTGCCAGCAGCCTAGTGGACAATCAGCCCCAGCATTTT. Its translation: CASSLVDNQPQHF.

Turning to this clonotype: At one end the junction does not follow the germline gene, possibly because of a read error. The chain uses TRBV6-5 and TRBJ2-7, with 7 bases aligning to TRBD1. Germline assignment: CDR1 MNHEY and CDR2 SVGAGI. This CDR3 has 15 residues. CDR3 amino acids: CASSQTGWNSYEQYF. CDR3 sequence (DNA): TGTGCCAGCAGTCAGACAGGGTGGAACTCCTACGAGCAATACTTC.

The V gene is TRBV29-1, the J gene TRBJ2-3, with a tentative D call TRBD2 (7 bases). The germline V gene encodes CDR1 SQVTM and CDR2 ANQGSEA. The length of the CDR3 is 17 residues. Trimming took off 3 bases at V and 2 bases at J, with 21 bases between the two ends. The CDR3 region is CSVDRRGRVTSTDTQYF. The DNA of the CDR3 is TGCAGCGTTGACCGAAGGGGGAGGGTGACCTCCACAGATACGCAGTATTTT.

DNA for the CDR3: TGTGCCAGCACCGGGCCTGGTGTTAGCAATCAGCCCCAGCATTTT. It specifies CASTGPGVSNQPQHF. The chain recombines TRBV12-3 or TRBV12-4 with TRBJ1-5; D gene ambiguous. This CDR3 spans 15 amino acids. The ends were cut back, 7 bases at V and 0 bases at J, with 13 bases in the middle.

This clonotype was observed a single time. This CDR3 is CASSLFTGDGYTF. The CDR3 bases are TGTGCCAGCAGTTTATTTACCGGGGACGGCTACACCTTC. V and J are TRBV12-3 or TRBV12-4 and TRBJ1-2; a possible D gene is TRBD1 (5 bases). V lost 2 bases to trimming and J lost 8 bases, with 12 bases between them. The CDR3 totals 13 residues.

CDR3 loop: CASSVGGGMFGNEQFF. DNA of the CDR3: TGTGCCAGCAGCGTAGGAGGAGGGATGTTCGGCAATGAGCAGTTCTTC. The chain links TRBV9 to TRBJ2-1; D is perhaps TRBD2 (6 bases). The CDR3 has 16 residues. Germline values: CDR1 SGDLS, CDR2 YYNGEE. Between the trimmed V and J ends, which lost 0 bases and 6 bases, there was a span of 16 bases.

V and J are TRBV25-1 and TRBJ1-4; 7 bases line up with TRBD1. With V trimmed by 5 bases and J by 5 bases, 8 bases remained unmatched. CDR1 and CDR2 (germline): MGHDK, SYGVNS. The CDR3 runs 15 residues. Here the CDR3 reads CASSPTGFINEKLFF. CDR3 sequence (DNA): TGTGCCAGCAGTCCGACAGGGTTCATCAATGAAAAACTGTTTTTT.

The chain joins TRBV28 to TRBJ2-7, with 9 bases that match TRBD1. V trimming: 5 bases; J trimming: 7 bases; junction bases outside the gene matches: 12. Germline V lookup: CDR1 MDHEN, CDR2 SYDVKM. The CDR3 loop spans 15 amino acids. CDR3 DNA sequence: TGTGCCAGCAGTCTCCAGGGGGGACAGGGCAATGAGCAGTACTTC. It yields the protein CASSLQGGQGNEQYF.

Regarding this clonotype: This could be a read error, since a much larger clone is one nucleotide away. The chain couples TRBV6-5 to TRBJ1-2; 7 bases align to TRBD1. The CDR3 is 13 residues long. Trimming at V came to 6 bases and at J to 3 bases, leaving 4 bases not matched to a gene. Germline V gives CDR1 MNHEY, CDR2 SVGAGI. The CDR3 loop reads CASSPGQYYGYTF. The CDR3 bases are TGTGCCAGCAGCCCGGGACAGTACTATGGCTACACCTTC.

The V gene is TRBV7-2, the J gene TRBJ2-7, with D tentatively TRBD1 (6 bases). The better agreement between TRBJ2-5 and the DNA end casts doubt on the J call. Looked up from germline, CDR1 is SGHTA and CDR2 is FQGNSA. This CDR3 region has 15 residues. The CDR3 is CASSLGTGLYETQYF. Here the CDR3 DNA reads TGTGCCAGCAGCTTGGGAACAGGGTTATACGAGACCCAGTACTTC.

The chain couples TRBV4-2 to TRBJ2-1, with TRBD2 matching over 8 bases. CDR1 is LGHNA, CDR2 YNFKEQ, per germline. This CDR3 spans 18 amino acids. With 4 bases clipped from V and 4 bases from J, the junction kept 15 bases outside the gene matches. The CDR3 spells CASSPGGGRGGLYNEQFF. CDR3 bases: TGTGCCAGCAGCCCCGGGGGGGGTCGCGGGGGCCTATACAATGAGCAGTTCTTC.

CDR3 region: CASSLATGLNTGELFF. CDR3 DNA sequence: TGTGCCAGCAGCTTAGCGACAGGCTTAAACACCGGGGAGCTGTTTTTT. V gene TRBV7-8 combines with J gene TRBJ2-2; weak D call: TRBD1 (6 bases). From germline, CDR1 is SGHVS and CDR2 FQNEAQ. The CDR3 spans 16 residues. Trimming removed 0 bases at V and 2 bases at J, with 10 bases between.

In its sample, this clonotype was seen a few times. The chain couples TRBV2 to TRBJ1-2; TRBD1 agrees at 9 bases. The germline V gene encodes CDR1 SNHLY and CDR2 FYNNEI. Losses at the gene ends were 8 bases for V and 8 bases for J; bases not matched to a gene: 15. This CDR3 is 15 amino acids long. The CDR3 loop is CASDPPPGQGRGYTF. The CDR3 DNA reads TGTGCCAGCGACCCTCCCCCGGGACAGGGCCGGGGCTACACCTTC.

This clonotype has a handful of counts. The rearrangement joins TRBV3-1 to TRBJ2-5, with 7 bases matching TRBD1. After removal of 3 bases from V and 4 bases from J, the junction contained 2 bases not matched to a gene. This CDR3 comprises 13 residues. Germline CDR1 is LGHDT and CDR2 is YNNKEL (reference sequence). The CDR3 DNA reads TGTGCCAGCAGCCAGCCAGGGGGAGAGACCCAGTACTTC. This encodes CASSQPGGETQYF.

This rearrangement joins TRBV4-1 to TRBJ2-4; 14 nucleotides align to TRBD2. The CDR3 contains 19 residues. Germline V lookup: CDR1 MGHRA, CDR2 YSYEKL. After removal of 4 bases from V and 8 bases from J, the junction contained 16 bases not matched to a gene. CDR3 nucleotides: TGCGCCAGCAGCCTCAAACCGGGACTAGCGGGGGAGAGCCTCTACATTCAGTACTTC. It is translated as CASSLKPGLAGESLYIQYF.

This chain joins TRBV6-2 or TRBV6-3 and TRBJ2-7; possible D gene TRBD1, 5 bases. This CDR3 is 13 amino acids long. Trimming stripped 7 bases from V and 3 bases from J, with 13 bases between. Per germline, CDR1 MNHEY and CDR2 SVGEGT. CDR3 protein: CASTTTGFYEQYF. CDR3 in DNA: TGTGCCAGCACCACAACAGGATTCTACGAGCAGTACTTC.

The chain is built from TRBV10-3 and TRBJ2-5, with no clear D. Near its end, the DNA agrees better with TRBJ2-7, so the J call may be wrong. This CDR3 is built from 12 residues. The germline gives CDR1 ENHRY, CDR2 SYGVKD. The CDR3 here is CAISEGYYEQYF. As DNA, the CDR3 is TGTGCCATCAGTGAGGGGTACTACGAGCAGTACTTC.

This clonotype was found a few times. The chain has TRBV28 and TRBJ2-4; possibly TRBD1 for D (6 bases). The CDR3 is 16 amino acids. Germline lookup yields CDR1 MDHEN and CDR2 SYDVKM. The V and J ends lost 7 bases and 4 bases respectively, with 20 bases between them. The CDR3 here is CASTFRGGADKNIQYF. CDR3 in DNA: TGTGCCAGCACCTTCAGGGGCGGAGCTGATAAAAACATTCAGTACTTC.

The V and J genes are TRBV21-1 and TRBJ1-5; the table's D call TRBD1 went unverified against the DNA. TRBV21-1 is designated a pseudogene. This CDR3 is built from 16 residues. CDR3 region: CASSKIRDISNQPQHF. The CDR3 DNA sequence: TGTGCCAGCAGCAAAATACGGGACATTAGCAATCAGCCCCAGCATTTT.

This rearrangement joins TRBV7-2 to TRBJ2-3; 12 bases fit TRBD2. J was trimmed by 5 bases and V by 5 bases; bases with no gene match: 8. The CDR3 is 16 residues long. CDR1 SGHTA and CDR2 FQGNSA come from the germline V gene. CDR3 coding DNA: TGTGCCAGCAGCCTTCTAGCGGGGGGGCGTCAAGATACGCAGTATTTT. Translated: CASSLLAGGRQDTQYF.